The 27 T cell receptor beta chains given below trace back to one sample, sequenced in a study of blood T cell repertoires in COVID-19. Assay used: immunoSEQ multiplex PCR; TCRdb lists only in-frame clones, some missing. The sample lists about 130,000 clones, 86% occurring once. The sample was PBMCs or T cells enriched from blood (not recorded which). These receptors came from a woman aged 50 to 60 who had recovered from COVID-19.

V gene TRBV5-6 combines with J gene TRBJ2-5, with TRBD2 as a possible D gene (5 bases). Germline values: CDR1 SGHDT, CDR2 YYEEEE. This CDR3 is 15 amino acids long. V was clipped by 6 bases and J by 7 bases, with 22 bases between them. DNA for the CDR3: TGTGCCAGCAACGTTCCCGGCAGCCGTGCGGGGACCCAGTACTTC. Protein: CASNVPGSRAGTQYF.

The gene calls are TRBV6-1 and TRBJ1-5; tentatively, D is TRBD1 (5 bases). Germline CDR1 is MNHNS and CDR2 is SASEGT. Trimming removed 3 bases at V and 7 bases at J, with 19 bases between. The CDR3 runs to 16 residues. The CDR3 region is CASSEFGANGGQPQHF. CDR3 in DNA: TGTGCCAGCAGTGAGTTTGGGGCAAACGGGGGGCAGCCCCAGCATTTT.

The CDR3 nucleotides read TGTGCCAGCAGCTTATCCAGGAACACTGAAGCTTTCTTT. Amino acid sequence: CASSLSRNTEAFF. V gene TRBV7-9 combines with J gene TRBJ1-1; the D is unclear. This CDR3 comprises 13 residues. CDR1 is SEHNR and CDR2 is FQNEAQ in the germline V gene (reference sequence). V was clipped by 2 bases and J by 1 base, with 5 bases between them.

The chain is built from TRBV18 and TRBJ1-4, with 7 bases fitting TRBD1. J lost 3 bases, V lost 0 bases, and 7 bases had no gene match. This CDR3 has 17 amino acids. From germline, CDR1 is KGHSH and CDR2 LQKENI. CDR3 DNA: TGTGCCAGCTCACCACCTCACAGGGGTTCTGCTAATGAAAAACTGTTTTTT. Its protein is CASSPPHRGSANEKLFF.

This chain connects TRBV3-1 (or the pseudogene TRBV3-2) to TRBJ2-5; weak D call: TRBD2 (5 bases). The CDR3 extends over 15 amino acids. The germline gives CDR1 LGHDT, CDR2 YNNKEL (reference sequence). V was trimmed by 1 base and J by 0 bases, leaving 9 bases between them. The CDR3 DNA sequence: TGTGCCAGCAGCCAAGCCCCGGGGTACCAAGAGACCCAGTACTTC. This codes for CASSQAPGYQETQYF.

This chain links TRBV5-4 with TRBJ2-1; weak D call: TRBD2 (5 bases). Germline CDR1 is SGHNT and CDR2 is YYREEE (reference sequence). The V gene lost 3 bases and the J gene lost 6 bases, with 7 bases spanning the gap. The CDR3 is made up of 12 amino acids. The CDR3 region has the DNA TGTGCCAGCAGCTATAGCGCCAATGAGCAGTTCTTC. The encoded protein is CASSYSANEQFF. The entire variable domain, with the rest obtained from reference TRBV5-4 and TRBJ2-1, is as follows: ETGVTQSPTHLIKTRGQQVTLRCSSQSGHNTVSWYQQALGQGPQFIFQYYREEENGRGNFPPRFSGLQFPNYSSELNVNALELDDSALYLCASSYSANEQFFGPGTRLTVL.

The chain uses TRBV13 and TRBJ2-7; 7 positions match TRBD1. The V segment lost 0 bases and the J segment 6 bases; nucleotides outside the gene matches: 5. Looked up from germline, CDR1 is PRHDT and CDR2 is FYEKMQ (reference sequence). The CDR3 totals 14 residues. The CDR3 sequence is CASSLGVGGFEQYF. CDR3 DNA sequence: TGTGCCAGCAGCTTAGGAGTAGGGGGCTTCGAGCAGTACTTC.

J is TRBJ1-1 and V is TRBV6-2 or TRBV6-3, with D perhaps TRBD1 (5 bases). Germline CDR1 and CDR2: MNHEY and SVGEGT. The CDR3 extends over 14 amino acids. Trimming stripped 3 bases from V and 1 base from J, with 9 bases between. The chain's CDR3 is CASSYTGGNTEAFF. CDR3 DNA sequence: TGTGCCAGCAGTTATACCGGGGGGAACACTGAAGCTTTCTTT.

The chain has TRBV18 and TRBJ1-4; D might be TRBD1 (6 bases). CDR1 and CDR2 from the germline V gene are KGHSH and LQKENI. The CDR3 is made up of 14 amino acids. V was clipped by 3 bases and J by 8 bases, with 13 bases between them. The CDR3: CASSPVQGPEKLFF. The CDR3 DNA reads as TGTGCCAGCTCACCGGTACAGGGACCGGAAAAACTGTTTTTT.

This sequence joins TRBV7-6 and TRBJ2-1; the D gene is possibly TRBD2 (5 bases). The ends were cut back, 0 bases at V and 0 bases at J, with 6 bases in the middle. This CDR3 has 15 residues. CDR1 and CDR2 from the germline V gene are SGHVS and FNYEAQ. The CDR3 here is CASSLAGSSYNEQFF. Written as DNA, the CDR3 is TGTGCCAGCAGCTTAGCGGGGAGCTCCTACAATGAGCAGTTCTTC.

The chain couples TRBV13 to TRBJ2-7; 10 bases fit TRBD1. Trimming removed 0 bases from V and 2 bases from J; junction bases left unmatched: 1. The germline gives CDR1 PRHDT, CDR2 FYEKMQ (reference sequence). The CDR3 has 15 amino acids. The DNA of the CDR3 is TGTGCCAGCAGCTTAGGGACAGGGGGCCCCTACGAGCAGTACTTC. Its translation is CASSLGTGGPYEQYF.

This sequence joins TRBV29-1 and TRBJ1-1; 7 positions match TRBD1. Germline V CDR1 and CDR2: SQVTM, ANQGSEA. The ends lost 7 bases at V and 3 bases at J; junction bases unmatched: 5. The CDR3 extends over 12 amino acids. The CDR3: CSGTTGDTEAFF. The CDR3 nucleotides are TGCAGCGGGACAACAGGGGACACTGAAGCTTTCTTT.

The chain is built from TRBV2 and TRBJ1-1; D not resolved. CDR1 is SNHLY, CDR2 FYNNEI, per germline. The CDR3 has 13 amino acids. V lost 4 bases to trimming and J lost 3 bases, with 9 bases between them. The CDR3 bases are TGTGCCAGCAGTGGGCAGTTGTACACTGAAGCTTTCTTT. This encodes CASSGQLYTEAFF.

V and J are TRBV6-4 and TRBJ2-3, with 8 bases matching TRBD2. This CDR3 region has 15 residues. Germline V lookup: CDR1 MRHNA, CDR2 SNTAGT. The ends lost 0 bases at V and 2 bases at J; junction bases unmatched: 1. The CDR3, as DNA: TGTGCCAGCAGTGACTCTAGCGGGGACACAGATACGCAGTATTTT. The encoded protein is CASSDSSGDTDTQYF.

The chain joins TRBV7-9 to TRBJ2-3; the match to TRBD2 covers 7 bases. Looked up from germline, CDR1 is SEHNR and CDR2 is FQNEAQ (reference sequence). The V gene end was trimmed by 2 bases and the J gene end by 2 bases; junction bases not matched to a gene: 4. This CDR3 is 15 amino acids long. The CDR3 region is CASSLSGGYTDTQYF. The DNA of the CDR3 is TGTGCCAGCAGCTTATCGGGGGGATACACAGATACGCAGTATTTT.

This chain connects TRBV13 to TRBJ1-6; the match to TRBD1 covers 8 bases. V was clipped by 5 bases and J by 9 bases; unmatched bases: 9. Germline V gives CDR1 PRHDT, CDR2 FYEKMQ (reference sequence). This CDR3 contains 15 residues. The CDR3 here is CASSTGQGHGSPLHF. The CDR3 DNA is TGTGCCAGCAGCACTGGACAGGGCCATGGTTCACCCCTCCACTTT. Complete variable domain (other parts from reference TRBV13 and TRBJ1-6): AAGVIQSPRHLIKEKRETATLKCYPIPRHDTVYWYQQGPGQDPQFLISFYEKMQSDKGSIPDRFSAQQFSDYHSELNMSSLELGDSALYFCASSTGQGHGSPLHFGNGTRLTVT.

CDR3 loop: CASSFPTGALSETQYF. CDR3 nucleotides: TGTGCCAGCAGCTTTCCCACAGGGGCTCTGTCAGAGACCCAGTACTTC. The chain is built from TRBV7-8 and TRBJ2-5; 7 nucleotides match TRBD1. V gave up 3 bases and J gave up 4 bases; unmatched junction bases: 11. CDR1 is SGHVS and CDR2 is FQNEAQ in the germline V gene. This CDR3 is built from 16 residues.

V is TRBV25-1 and J is TRBJ1-1, with TRBD1 identical over 7 bases. There are 18 residues in the CDR3. CDR1 MGHDK and CDR2 SYGVNS come from the germline V gene. Losses at the gene ends were 2 bases for V and 0 bases for J; bases not matched to a gene: 12. CDR3 in amino acids: CASSEGLGGSAMNTEAFF. The CDR3 nucleotides read TGTGCCAGCAGTGAAGGGTTAGGGGGCTCCGCAATGAACACTGAAGCTTTCTTT.

This clone was recorded only once. The CDR3 spells CASKQMNTEAFF. For the CDR3, the DNA is TGTGCCAGCAAACAGATGAACACTGAAGCTTTCTTT. The genes are TRBV11-1 and TRBJ1-1; D remains ambiguous. Trimming left V 7 bases short and J 0 bases short, with 6 bases between. Germline CDR1 reads SGHAT; CDR2 reads FQDESV (reference sequence). The CDR3 covers 12 residues.

This clone was observed at least ten times. The V call is TRBV4-2, the J call TRBJ2-7; TRBD2 matches 13 bases. J was trimmed by 2 bases and V by 4 bases; bases with no gene match: 2. Germline-derived CDR1 and CDR2 are LGHNA and YNFKEQ. The CDR3 consists of 15 residues. CDR3 amino acids: CASSPGLAGAYEQYF. DNA of the CDR3: TGTGCCAGCAGCCCCGGACTAGCGGGGGCCTACGAGCAGTACTTC.

The chain couples TRBV5-6 to TRBJ1-2; 7 bases agree with TRBD1. Germline V gene data show CDR1 as SGHDT and CDR2 as YYEEEE. The CDR3 length is 14 residues. J was trimmed by 5 bases and V by 3 bases; bases with no gene match: 7. CDR3 coding DNA: TGTGCCAGCAGCTCTTGGACAGGACCATATGGCTACACCTTC. The encoded protein is CASSSWTGPYGYTF.

This rearrangement joins TRBV7-9 to TRBJ2-7, with D tentatively TRBD1 (6 bases). In germline, CDR1 is SEHNR, CDR2 FQNEAQ (reference sequence). The CDR3 is 15 amino acids. Trimming left V 5 bases short and J 4 bases short, with 18 bases between. The CDR3 sequence is CASSPNKGDMYEQYF. CDR3 in DNA: TGTGCCAGCAGCCCGAATAAAGGGGACATGTACGAGCAGTACTTC. The full variable domain, its missing parts supplied by reference TRBV7-9 and TRBJ2-7, is DTGVSQNPRHKITKRGQNVTFRCDPISEHNRLYWYRQTLGQGPEFLTYFQNEAQLEKSRLLSDRFSAERPKGSFSTLEIQRTEQGDSAMYLCASSPNKGDMYEQYFGPGTRLTVT.

CDR3 in amino acids: CASSRQGFDGNTIYF. CDR3 nucleotide sequence: TGTGCCAGCAGCCGACAGGGTTTTGACGGAAACACCATATATTTT. The chain employs TRBV6-2 or TRBV6-3 and TRBJ1-3, with 7 bases fitting TRBD1. The CDR3 has 15 residues. The germline CDR1 and CDR2 sequences are MNHEY and SVGEGT. Losses at the gene ends were 6 bases for V and 4 bases for J; bases not matched to a gene: 9.

V gene TRBV7-9 combines with J gene TRBJ2-7; a possible D gene is TRBD1 (7 bases). The CDR3 contains 14 residues. Looked up from germline, CDR1 is SEHNR and CDR2 is FQNEAQ (reference sequence). The ends were cut back, 5 bases at V and 3 bases at J, with 14 bases in the middle. CDR3 coding DNA: TGTGCCAGCAGCCCTAGACAGGGAGGCTACGAGCAGTACTTC. It codes for CASSPRQGGYEQYF.

This clone was observed once. The V call is TRBV27, the J call TRBJ1-2; D remains unclear. CDR1 is MNHEY, CDR2 SMNVEV, per germline (reference sequence). The CDR3 length is 15 residues. Trimming pared 3 bases from V and 2 bases from J, leaving 13 bases between. The CDR3 is CASSFEYSSNYGYTF. The CDR3 bases are TGTGCCAGCAGTTTTGAGTACTCATCGAACTATGGCTACACCTTC.

The chain employs TRBV7-8 and TRBJ2-7; 7 bases map to TRBD1. V gave up 5 bases and J gave up 1 base; unmatched junction bases: 11. From germline, CDR1 is SGHVS and CDR2 FQNEAQ. CDR3 length: 16 residues. The CDR3 reads CASSNLQGQRSYEQYF. CDR3 in DNA: TGTGCCAGCAGCAACCTCCAGGGACAGAGATCCTACGAGCAGTACTTC.

The gene calls are TRBV5-4 and TRBJ2-3; D might be TRBD1 (5 bases). The CDR3 is 15 residues long. Per germline, CDR1 SGHNT and CDR2 YYREEE (reference sequence). The V end was cut by 0 bases, the J end by 6 bases, with 14 bases between. The CDR3 DNA sequence: TGTGCCAGCAGCTTGGAGGGGCCCCTGGGCGATACGCAGTATTTT. It specifies CASSLEGPLGDTQYF.